These 32 T cell receptor beta chains share one sample of origin, sequenced in a study of T cells in localized non-small cell lung cancer. Some clones are missing from TCRdb's copy, which holds only in-frame ones; the method was immunoSEQ multiplex PCR. Of just under 20,000 clones listed, approximately 91% are singletons. The sample here was peripheral blood, taken before any cancer treatment. The receptors stem from a man aged 35 to 70 with stage I lung adenocarcinoma.

V gene TRBV27 combines with J gene TRBJ1-2; unclear D gene. With 6 bases removed from V and 4 bases from J, the gap between germline ends came to 15 bases. This CDR3 has 14 amino acids. Per germline, CDR1 MNHEY and CDR2 SMNVEV (reference sequence). The CDR3 nucleotides are TGTGCCAGCAGACCGAACTCCGGATTCTATGGCTACACCTTC. Translation: CASRPNSGFYGYTF.

The V and J genes are TRBV13 and TRBJ2-1; 11 bases fit TRBD2. The ends lost 4 bases at V and 3 bases at J; junction bases unmatched: 2. CDR1 PRHDT and CDR2 FYEKMQ come from the germline V gene (reference sequence). The CDR3 runs to 15 residues. This CDR3 reads CASSSTSGNYNEQFF. Written as DNA, the CDR3 is TGTGCCAGCAGCTCGACTAGCGGGAACTACAATGAGCAGTTCTTC.

This clone was counted only a few times. The rearrangement uses TRBV5-1 and TRBJ1-1, with TRBD1 as a possible D gene (5 bases). The germline V and J ends were trimmed by 5 bases and 2 bases, with 19 bases remaining between them. CDR1 SGHRS and CDR2 YFSETQ come from the germline V gene. This CDR3 contains 16 residues. The CDR3 here is CASSIFQGNRNTEAFF. The CDR3 DNA sequence: TGCGCCAGCAGTATTTTTCAGGGAAACAGAAACACTGAAGCTTTCTTT.

This clone was seen a few times. This rearrangement joins TRBV6-5 to TRBJ2-7; 9 bases are a match to TRBD1. CDR1 MNHEY and CDR2 SVGAGI come from the germline V gene. This CDR3 contains 13 residues. The V segment lost 6 bases and the J segment 3 bases; nucleotides outside the gene matches: 3. CDR3 protein: CASRAGQGYEQYF. CDR3 DNA: TGTGCCAGCAGGGCGGGACAGGGCTACGAGCAGTACTTC.

The gene calls are TRBV5-1 and TRBJ2-1; D is possibly TRBD2 (6 bases). Germline V CDR1 and CDR2: SGHRS, YFSETQ. Trimming took off 3 bases at V and 9 bases at J, with 16 bases between the two ends. This CDR3 is built from 14 residues. The CDR3 is CASSSLTRRAEQFF. The CDR3 coding sequence is TGCGCCAGCAGCTCACTGACTAGACGAGCTGAGCAGTTCTTC.

The chain carries TRBV28 and TRBJ1-6; perhaps TRBD1 as D (6 bases). CDR1 and CDR2 (germline): MDHEN, SYDVKM. The CDR3 runs to 16 residues. V shed 4 bases and J shed 4 bases, with 14 bases lying between them. The CDR3 coding sequence is TGTGCCAGCAGTTCCTTCTTCACAGGGTATAATTCACCCCTCCACTTT. Encoded protein: CASSSFFTGYNSPLHF.

The CDR3 coding sequence is TGCAGCGTTGAAGATCCACTAGCGGGAGTTAGCTACGAGCAGTACTTC. Encoded protein: CSVEDPLAGVSYEQYF. The rearrangement joins TRBV29-1 to TRBJ2-7; TRBD2 agrees at 11 bases. V was clipped by 0 bases and J by 3 bases; unmatched bases: 7. Per germline, CDR1 SQVTM and CDR2 ANQGSEA. The CDR3 covers 16 residues.

The chain is built from TRBV15 and TRBJ2-7; no firm D call. The germline V gene encodes CDR1 LNHNV and CDR2 YYDKDF (reference sequence). V was clipped by 5 bases and J by 4 bases, with 18 bases between them. The CDR3 length is 15 residues. CDR3 loop: CATSRESHDQYEQYF. Written as DNA, the CDR3 is TGTGCCACCAGCCGCGAGTCCCACGACCAATACGAGCAGTACTTC.

This clone appeared once. This sequence joins TRBV6-5 and TRBJ1-1; 7 bases align to TRBD1. The germline V gene encodes CDR1 MNHEY and CDR2 SVGAGI. Losses at the gene ends were 8 bases for V and 3 bases for J; bases not matched to a gene: 6. The CDR3 totals 13 residues. The chain's CDR3 is CASGQDLHTEAFF. CDR3 sequence (DNA): TGTGCCAGCGGACAGGATCTACACACTGAAGCTTTCTTT.

V is TRBV6-1 and J is TRBJ2-7; D possibly corresponds to TRBD1 (6 bases). CDR1 MNHNS and CDR2 SASEGT come from the germline V gene. This CDR3 is 13 amino acids long. Trimming shortened V by 4 bases and J by 4 bases, and 11 bases separated the two germline ends. The CDR3 nucleotides are TGTGCCAGCAGTGTACAAGGGGGATACGAGCAGTACTTC. Amino acid sequence: CASSVQGGYEQYF.

This clone was detected once. J is TRBJ1-1 and V is TRBV29-1; D unclear. V lost 7 bases, J lost 3 bases, and 18 bases lay in between. This CDR3 has 14 residues. Germline V gives CDR1 SQVTM, CDR2 ANQGSEA. In nucleotides, the CDR3 is TGCAGCGCACTCATGGGAGATTGGGACACTGAAGCTTTCTTT. This translates into CSALMGDWDTEAFF.

The chain couples TRBV30 to TRBJ1-5; the D is unclear. The CDR3 is 13 amino acids. V dropped 3 bases and J dropped 4 bases, with 10 bases sitting between them. Germline CDR1 reads GTSNPN; CDR2 reads SVGIG (reference sequence). The CDR3 coding sequence is TGTGCCTGGAGCCGGGCCGCGAATCAGCCCCAGCATTTT. Amino acids: CAWSRAANQPQHF.

The chain carries TRBV19 and TRBJ2-2; 10 bases map to TRBD2. V was pared by 8 bases and J by 4 bases, with 7 bases of the junction left unmatched. This CDR3 region has 15 residues. Germline V gene lookup returns CDR1 LNHDA and CDR2 SQIVND (reference sequence). CDR3 DNA sequence: TGTGCCAGTCACTCTAGCGGGAGAGGCACCGGGGAGCTGTTTTTT. Protein sequence: CASHSSGRGTGELFF.

The V gene is TRBV7-6, the J gene TRBJ2-2, with TRBD1 as a possible D gene (6 bases). V was pared by 3 bases and J by 8 bases, with 16 bases between. The CDR3 sequence is 15 residues long. Germline V gives CDR1 SGHVS, CDR2 FNYEAQ. This chain's CDR3 is CASSFVVQGVGELFF. In DNA form, the CDR3 reads TGTGCCAGCAGCTTCGTAGTACAGGGCGTGGGGGAGCTGTTTTTT. The full variable domain, with the rest looked up from reference TRBV7-6 and TRBJ2-2, is GAGVSQSPRYKVTKRGQDVALRCDPISGHVSLYWYRQALGQGPEFLTYFNYEAQQDKSGLPNDRFSAERPEGSISTLTIQRTEQRDSAMYRCASSFVVQGVGELFFGEGSRLTVL.

The chain uses TRBV19 and TRBJ2-7; D unclear. CDR1 and CDR2 from the germline V gene are LNHDA and SQIVND (reference sequence). This CDR3 comprises 13 residues. The V and J ends lost 5 bases and 3 bases respectively, with 11 bases between them. CDR3 region: CASSYGPLYEQYF. CDR3 bases: TGTGCCAGTAGTTATGGACCCCTCTACGAGCAGTACTTC.

This sequence joins TRBV18 and TRBJ1-5; D is uncertain. V dropped 2 bases and J dropped 2 bases, with 19 bases sitting between them. CDR3 length: 18 amino acids. Germline CDR1 is KGHSH and CDR2 is LQKENI. The CDR3 DNA reads as TGTGCCAGCTCACCAAGGCAGGAACTCGGCTGGGGCAATCAGCCCCAGCATTTT. Translated: CASSPRQELGWGNQPQHF.

This clone has more than one count but fewer than ten. The rearrangement uses TRBV19 and TRBJ1-2; a weak D match, TRBD1 (6 bases). With 8 bases removed from V and 0 bases from J, the gap between germline ends came to 13 bases. Germline loops: CDR1 LNHDA, CDR2 SQIVND (reference sequence). The CDR3 extends over 14 amino acids. In nucleotides, the CDR3 is TGTGCCAGTTGTAGGACAGCGACTAACTATGGCTACACCTTC. Protein: CASCRTATNYGYTF.

The chain has TRBV18 and TRBJ1-1; D might be TRBD1 (5 bases). In germline, CDR1 is KGHSH, CDR2 LQKENI. Trimming removed 3 bases at V and 4 bases at J, with 15 bases between. This CDR3 comprises 15 residues. The CDR3: CASSPGAVPLTEAFF. CDR3 DNA: TGTGCCAGCTCACCTGGGGCGGTGCCCCTCACTGAAGCTTTCTTT.

This chain uses TRBV6-6 with TRBJ1-1, with D maybe TRBD1 (6 bases). The germline V gene has CDR1 MNHNY and CDR2 SVGAGI (reference sequence). V dropped 4 bases and J dropped 4 bases, with 10 bases sitting between them. The CDR3 loop spans 13 amino acids. DNA for the CDR3: TGTGCCAGCAGTTTAGGGGGTGGCACTGAAGCTTTCTTT. Its translation: CASSLGGGTEAFF.

This clone has more than one count but fewer than ten. The gene calls are TRBV7-8 and TRBJ1-5; D is uncertain. Germline assignment: CDR1 SGHVS and CDR2 FQNEAQ. Deletions cut 3 bases from V and 3 bases from J, with 3 bases between. The CDR3 totals 12 residues. CDR3 sequence: CASSFPNQPQHF. CDR3 in DNA: TGTGCCAGCAGCTTTCCCAATCAGCCCCAGCATTTT.

The rearrangement uses TRBV7-9 and TRBJ1-2; tentatively, D is TRBD1 (5 bases). V was clipped by 7 bases and J by 8 bases, with 11 bases between them. This CDR3 has 11 residues. In germline, CDR1 is SEHNR, CDR2 FQNEAQ (reference sequence). The CDR3 DNA reads TGTGCCAGCAAACAGGCAAGGGGCTACACCTTC. Encoded protein: CASKQARGYTF.

In its sample, this clone was seen once. The chain links TRBV7-9 to TRBJ2-1, with unresolved D. V was cut by 5 bases and J by 5 bases, with 10 bases left in between. CDR1 and CDR2 (germline): SEHNR, FQNEAQ (reference sequence). The CDR3 consists of 13 residues. CDR3 in amino acids: CASSTTLNNEQFF. The CDR3 coding sequence is TGTGCCAGCAGCACGACTCTGAACAATGAGCAGTTCTTC. The variable domain in full, with the rest retrieved from reference TRBV7-9 and TRBJ2-1, is DTGVSQNPRHKITKRGQNVTFRCDPISEHNRLYWYRQTLGQGPEFLTYFQNEAQLEKSRLLSDRFSAERPKGSFSTLEIQRTEQGDSAMYLCASSTTLNNEQFFGPGTRLTVL.

The chain has TRBV30 and TRBJ1-1; D remains unclear. The V and J ends lost 3 bases and 3 bases respectively, with 5 bases between them. Germline V gene sequence: CDR1 GTSNPN, CDR2 SVGIG (reference sequence). There are 11 residues in the CDR3. CDR3 sequence (DNA): TGTGCCTGGAGAGGATACACTGAAGCTTTCTTT. Translated, it gives CAWRGYTEAFF.

V gene TRBV10-3 combines with J gene TRBJ2-3; D might be TRBD2 (6 bases). Germline V lookup: CDR1 ENHRY, CDR2 SYGVKD. Trimming took 0 bases from V and 7 from J, leaving 11 bases between them. CDR3 length: 14 amino acids. The DNA of the CDR3 is TGTGCCATCAGTGAGTCCAGGGCGGGGAATACGCAGTATTTT. The encoded protein is CAISESRAGNTQYF.

CDR3 nucleotide sequence: TGTGCCAGCTCATCCCTTTACAATGAGCAGTTCTTC. Protein: CASSSLYNEQFF. The chain has TRBV18 and TRBJ2-1; D ambiguous. Germline CDR1 KGHSH, CDR2 LQKENI. V was cut by 5 bases and J by 4 bases, with 6 bases left in between. The CDR3 contains 12 residues.

The chain carries TRBV5-1 and TRBJ2-2, with D possibly matching TRBD2 (6 bases). Trimming removed 7 bases from V and 4 bases from J, with 23 bases in between. This CDR3 has 17 residues. The V gene's germline CDR1 is SGHRS and CDR2 YFSETQ. The CDR3 spells CASCRTPGLQLTGELFF. The DNA for the CDR3 is TGCGCCAGCTGTCGTACCCCGGGACTCCAACTCACCGGGGAGCTGTTTTTT.

This clone came up once. V usage is TRBV10-1 and J usage is TRBJ2-1, with D perhaps assigned TRBD1 or TRBD2 (5 bases each). Germline V gene lookup returns CDR1 WNHNN and CDR2 SYGVQD (reference sequence). The V end was cut by 3 bases, the J end by 8 bases, with 8 bases between. The CDR3 runs to 12 residues. DNA for the CDR3: TGCGCCAGCAGTGATCGGGGCCATGAGCAGTTCTTC. Its protein product is CASSDRGHEQFF.

The chain uses TRBV5-1 and TRBJ2-7; 7 bases line up with TRBD2. The junction had 19 bases not matched to a gene; V was cut back by 3 bases and J by 7 bases. The CDR3 is made up of 17 amino acids. Germline-derived CDR1 and CDR2 are SGHRS and YFSETQ. The CDR3 spells CASSYFAGTTRGGEQYF. CDR3 nucleotides: TGCGCCAGCAGCTATTTCGCCGGGACTACCCGGGGAGGGGAGCAGTACTTC.

The V and J genes are TRBV4-1 and TRBJ2-3, with 8 bases aligning to TRBD1. CDR3 length: 17 residues. CDR1 and CDR2 from the germline V gene are MGHRA and YSYEKL. V lost 0 bases, J lost 0 bases, and 5 bases stayed unmatched. The CDR3 nucleotides read TGCGCCAGCAGCCAAGATGGGACAGGCTCTAGCACAGATACGCAGTATTTT. This translates into CASSQDGTGSSTDTQYF.

The chain carries TRBV30 and TRBJ2-7; 10 bases map to TRBD2. V lost 2 bases and J lost 5; bases outside the gene matches: 3. CDR1 is GTSNPN, CDR2 SVGIG, per germline (reference sequence). The CDR3 is 13 amino acids. CDR3 loop: CAWSPGLANEQYF. The CDR3 bases are TGTGCCTGGAGTCCGGGACTAGCGAACGAGCAGTACTTC.

The V and J genes are TRBV27 and TRBJ2-1; 10 nucleotides match TRBD2. V was pared by 3 bases and J by 6 bases, with 2 bases of the junction left unmatched. This CDR3 region has 14 residues. The germline CDR1 and CDR2 sequences are MNHEY and SMNVEV (reference sequence). CDR3 DNA: TGTGCCAGCAGTTTTCTAGCGGGAGTCAATGAGCAGTTCTTC. It encodes CASSFLAGVNEQFF.

The rearrangement joins TRBV6-1 to TRBJ1-2; D not certain. The CDR3 is 13 amino acids. Germline CDR1 MNHNS, CDR2 SASEGT. V lost 4 bases and J lost 9, with 15 bases in between. For the CDR3, the DNA is TGTGCCAGCAGTGCCCGAAACAGCTTTAGCTACACCTTC. Its translation is CASSARNSFSYTF.